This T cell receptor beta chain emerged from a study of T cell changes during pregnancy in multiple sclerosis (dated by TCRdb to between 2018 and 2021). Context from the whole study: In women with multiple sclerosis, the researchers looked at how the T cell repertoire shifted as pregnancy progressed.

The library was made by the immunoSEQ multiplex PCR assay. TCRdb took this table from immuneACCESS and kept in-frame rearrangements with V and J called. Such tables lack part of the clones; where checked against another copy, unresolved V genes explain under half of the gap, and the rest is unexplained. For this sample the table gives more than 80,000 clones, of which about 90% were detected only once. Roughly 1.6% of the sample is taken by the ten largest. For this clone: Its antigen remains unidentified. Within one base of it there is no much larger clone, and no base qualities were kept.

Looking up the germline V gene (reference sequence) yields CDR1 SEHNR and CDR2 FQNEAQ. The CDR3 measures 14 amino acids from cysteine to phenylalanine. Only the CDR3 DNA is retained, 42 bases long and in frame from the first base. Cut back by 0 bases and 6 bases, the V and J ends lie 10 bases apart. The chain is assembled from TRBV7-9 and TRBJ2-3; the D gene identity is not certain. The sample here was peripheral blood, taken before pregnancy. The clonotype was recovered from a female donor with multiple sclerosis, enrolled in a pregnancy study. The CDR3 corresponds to CASSLARIGDTQYF. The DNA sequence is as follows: TGTGCCAGCAGCTTAGCGCGGATAGGTGATACGCAGTATTTT.